Below, 15 T cell receptor beta chains from the same sample are listed, as sequenced in a study of technical replicates of blood from a handful of donors. Measured with immunoSEQ multiplex PCR; TCRdb has only the in-frame clones, and not every one. Among over 85,000 clones, almost 97% were seen once, and the ten largest hold roughly 0.36%. What was sequenced was T cells isolated from PBMCs. Every receptor here comes from a human donor in good health.

The chain carries TRBV7-8 and TRBJ2-3; 10 nucleotides agree with TRBD1. Per germline, CDR1 SGHVS and CDR2 FQNEAQ. The CDR3 runs 16 residues. J was trimmed by 2 bases and V by 3 bases; bases with no gene match: 5. The CDR3 region is CASSLDDRGPTDTQYF. The CDR3 DNA follows: TGTGCCAGCAGCTTGGACGACAGGGGGCCCACAGATACGCAGTATTTT.

The chain couples TRBV6-1 to TRBJ2-3; 10 bases are shared with TRBD2. Trimming cost V 7 bases and J 6 bases; bases outside gene matches: 10. This CDR3 spans 15 amino acids. Germline CDR1 reads MNHNS; CDR2 reads SASEGT. As DNA, the CDR3 is TGTGCCAGCACCTCTCTAGCGGGAGCTGTTGATACGCAGTATTTT. As protein: CASTSLAGAVDTQYF.

The rearrangement links TRBV29-1 to TRBJ1-1; unclear D gene. The CDR3 has 12 residues. Trimming stripped 4 bases from V and 4 bases from J, with 10 bases between. Germline V lookup: CDR1 SQVTM, CDR2 ANQGSEA. CDR3 sequence: CSVVAERTEAFF. The DNA of the CDR3 is TGCAGCGTTGTTGCGGAGCGCACTGAAGCTTTCTTT.

The chain has TRBV27 and TRBJ1-1; 8 bases agree with TRBD1. V gave up 8 bases and J gave up 10 bases; unmatched junction bases: 15. Germline lookup yields CDR1 MNHEY and CDR2 SMNVEV (reference sequence). The CDR3 is made up of 14 amino acids. The CDR3 sequence is CASFTWDRNLRAFF. The CDR3, as DNA: TGTGCCAGCTTTACCTGGGACAGGAATTTAAGAGCTTTCTTT.

The rearrangement uses TRBV25-1 and TRBJ2-1; TRBD1 might be the D (6 bases). Trimming removed 5 bases at V and 1 base at J, with 6 bases between. CDR1 is MGHDK, CDR2 SYGVNS, per germline. CDR3 length: 13 amino acids. The CDR3 coding sequence is TGTGCCAGCAGTAGGGGGTCCTACAATGAGCAGTTCTTC. It translates to CASSRGSYNEQFF.

The V gene is TRBV30, the J gene TRBJ2-2; a possible D gene is TRBD2 (6 bases). The germline CDR1 and CDR2 sequences are GTSNPN and SVGIG (reference sequence). The CDR3 extends over 12 amino acids. Trimming pared 2 bases from V and 7 bases from J, leaving 8 bases between. CDR3 protein: CAWSWGGGELFF. CDR3 bases: TGTGCCTGGAGTTGGGGAGGCGGGGAGCTGTTTTTT.

The chain carries TRBV5-1 and TRBJ2-1, with TRBD2 matching 11 bases. The CDR3 is 15 amino acids. The germline gives CDR1 SGHRS, CDR2 YFSETQ. Losses at the gene ends were 1 base for V and 7 bases for J; bases not matched to a gene: 4. The CDR3: CASSLLAGGQNEQFF. For the CDR3, the DNA is TGCGCCAGCAGCTTGTTAGCGGGAGGGCAGAATGAGCAGTTCTTC.

The chain combines TRBV5-6 with TRBJ2-1; D is unresolved. The CDR3 runs to 13 residues. CDR1 SGHDT and CDR2 YYEEEE come from the germline V gene. V was pared by 2 bases and J by 7 bases, with 10 bases between. CDR3 in amino acids: CASSFPNANEQFF. CDR3 nucleotides: TGTGCCAGCAGCTTTCCCAACGCGAATGAGCAGTTCTTC.

This clone came up once. This chain joins TRBV7-2 and TRBJ2-5; tentative D call: TRBD2 (5 bases). With 5 bases removed from V and 5 bases from J, the gap between germline ends came to 12 bases. Germline V gene lookup returns CDR1 SGHTA and CDR2 FQGNSA. The CDR3 spans 13 residues. CDR3 residues: CASSPTRGETQYF. The CDR3 DNA follows: TGTGCCAGCAGCCCTACTAGAGGCGAGACCCAGTACTTC.

The chain recombines TRBV6-5 with TRBJ1-2, with 9 bases lining up with TRBD1. Germline V CDR1 and CDR2: MNHEY, SVGAGI. The CDR3 is 15 amino acids. After removal of 0 bases from V and 8 bases from J, the junction contained 7 bases not matched to a gene. The DNA for the CDR3 is TGTGCCAGCAGTTACTCACAGGGGGCATTTATCGGCTACACCTTC. This sequence encodes CASSYSQGAFIGYTF.

The rearrangement links TRBV9 to TRBJ1-3, with D perhaps TRBD1 (5 bases). With 4 bases removed from V and 9 bases from J, the gap between germline ends came to 20 bases. There are 15 residues in the CDR3. Per germline, CDR1 SGDLS and CDR2 YYNGEE. The CDR3 spells CASSPYDSGSFTIYF. The DNA of the CDR3 is TGTGCCAGCAGCCCCTACGACAGCGGGTCCTTCACCATATATTTT.

V is TRBV4-3 and J is TRBJ2-2; D call uncertain. CDR1 is LGHNA, CDR2 YSLEER, per germline. This CDR3 region has 15 residues. Trimming shortened V by 0 bases and J by 1 base, and 6 bases separated the two germline ends. The chain's CDR3 is CASSQDWQNTGELFF. CDR3 nucleotide sequence: TGCGCCAGCAGCCAAGACTGGCAGAACACCGGGGAGCTGTTTTTT.

The CDR3 region is CASKIWQNTDTQYF. The CDR3 coding sequence is TGTGCCAGCAAAATTTGGCAGAACACAGATACGCAGTATTTT. This sequence joins TRBV28 and TRBJ2-3; D is unclear. This CDR3 is built from 14 residues. Germline V gene data show CDR1 as MDHEN and CDR2 as SYDVKM. Deletions cut 7 bases from V and 2 bases from J, with 13 bases between.

The CDR3 region has the DNA TGTGCCTGGAGTGTACTTTCACGAGGAGGTGGCTACACCTTC. This codes for CAWSVLSRGGGYTF. The genes are TRBV30 and TRBJ1-2; D remains unclear. Trimming removed 0 bases from V and 7 bases from J, with 15 bases in between. This CDR3 has 14 residues. The germline V gene has CDR1 GTSNPN and CDR2 SVGIG (reference sequence). Using reference TRBV30 and TRBJ1-2 for the parts outside the CDR3, the full variable domain is SQTIHQWPATLVQPVGSPLSLECTVEGTSNPNLYWYRQAAGRGLQLLFYSVGIGQISSEVPQNLSASRPQDRQFILSSKKLLLSDSGFYLCAWSVLSRGGGYTFGSGTRLTVV.

The J gene is TRBJ2-7, the V gene TRBV28; 8 bases are shared with TRBD2. V lost 5 bases to trimming and J lost 1 base; unmatched junction nucleotides: 10. Germline V gene lookup returns CDR1 MDHEN and CDR2 SYDVKM. The CDR3 spans 16 residues. The CDR3 loop reads CASSLPRAGASYEQYF. CDR3 DNA: TGTGCCAGCAGTCTTCCAAGAGCGGGAGCATCCTACGAGCAGTACTTC.